This record concerns one T cell receptor (beta chain) sequence. V dropped 1 base and J dropped 4 bases, with 10 bases sitting between them. CDR1 is LGHDT, CDR2 YNNKEL, per germline (reference sequence). CDR3 length: 14 amino acids. This specimen belongs to a study of blood T cell repertoires in COVID-19. Study-level background: The analysed material was cDNA or gDNA that came from T cells, B-cell-depleted T cells, or PBMCs.

Clones were read by immunoSEQ multiplex PCR, and TCRdb kept only the in-frame ones, dropping some. Among some 490,000 clones listed, 80% to 90% were seen once. The specimen was peripheral blood. The chain has TRBV3-1 (or the pseudogene TRBV3-2) and TRBJ1-1; no clear D. This receptor was taken from a human donor in a cohort sampled during active COVID-19. DNA for the CDR3: TGTGCCAGCAGCCAAGTAAGGCGGGGCACTGAAGCTTTCTTT. Translated, it gives CASSQVRRGTEAFF.